This TCR beta chain was recorded in a study of T cell responses to AZD1222 COVID-19 vaccine. Method: immunoSEQ multiplex PCR; TCRdb's copy keeps in-frame clones and lacks some. The table has approximately 100,000 clones, approximately 86% seen once. Trimming removed 8 bases at V and 1 base at J, with 11 bases between. Germline V gives CDR1 WSHSY, CDR2 SAAADI. This CDR3 has 13 residues. The origin of this receptor is an adult in good health. The sequencing here drew on peripheral blood, taken on day 0 of AZD1222 vaccination. The J gene is TRBJ2-5, the V gene TRBV10-2, with D possibly matching TRBD1 (6 bases). The CDR3 DNA sequence: TGCGCCAGCCAACAGGGTGCCCAAGAGACCCAGTACTTC. Translating gives CASQQGAQETQYF.